This T cell receptor (beta chain) was identified during a study of cytomegalovirus exposure and HLA in healthy donors. Overall study results and limits: Among donors in an Asian-associated ancestry cluster, a later analysis reportedly found fewer N-insertions than the roughly 680-donor mean. Most observed TCR sequences were rare, whereas some public TCRs were detected in many donors. Sequencing artifact likely explains a cluster of highly shared sequence variants.

The CDR3 length is 13 residues. The germline CDR1 and CDR2 sequences are MGHRA and YSYEKL. Trimming shortened V by 4 bases and J by 4 bases, and 8 bases separated the two germline ends. With 60 Vbeta and 13 Jbeta primers, the PCR was carried out. Here immunoSEQ multiplex PCR was the method, and the copy in TCRdb shows in-frame clones only, minus some. The table shows hundreds of thousands of clones, with 80% to 90% occurring only once. On this clone itself: The antigen is not known.

The specimen was PBMCs. This chain uses TRBV4-1 with TRBJ1-5; D not resolved. The source of this sequence is a woman younger than 30 in good health and CMV-seronegative. This CDR3 reads CASSPGLNQPQHF. The CDR3 bases are TGCGCCAGCAGCCCAGGACTAAATCAGCCCCAGCATTTT.